This T cell receptor (beta chain) is from a study of T cell repertoires in cytomegalovirus infection (dated by TCRdb to between 2018 and 2021). For the wider study: Donor HLA type was relevant to the analysis, as public TCR beta signatures indicated carriage of CMV infection together with the matching HLA type.

Results and caveats for the whole study, not just this receptor: In both this cohort and an independent approximately 400-donor cohort, the cumulative frequency of public TCR beta family members distinguished carriers of CMV infection plus the relevant HLA type. The ex vivo response was dominated by HLA-C-restricted CMV-specific TCR beta clonotypes, which also provided the single most frequent clonotype in two of eight donors.

TCRdb records Illumina HiSeq 1500 as the sequencer. Clones were called with MiXCR by TCRdb after fastp trimmed the public reads at Q25, and only in-frame beta chains were retained. Each entry merges the rows of one CDR3 protein and shows their most common DNA and genes. Across this sample there are around 550,000 distinct CDR3 sequences, with 26% seen only once. The ten biggest clones cover about 12% of the sample. CDR1 and CDR2 (SGHRS, YFSETQ) derive from the germline V gene. V ends up 4 bases short and J 9 bases short, with an unmatched junction base count of 2. The CDR3 covers 12 residues, taking in both the cysteine and the phenylalanine. CDR3 DNA is the only sequence kept; it has 36 bases, read in frame from the first base. Only one count was recorded for this clonotype. Its antigen is currently not known. Per-nucleotide qualities are absent, and no much larger clonotype sits a single base away. On its own, one read is weak support.

This clonotype was obtained from a human donor in good health (CMV status not recorded). Some clones in this sample may be carry-over from other donors' samples. The V gene is TRBV5-1 and the J gene is TRBJ2-1, and 9 bases in between align with TRBD2. The sequenced sample was PBMCs. This receptor carries the CDR3 CASSPSGTEQFF. The nucleotides are TGCGCCAGCAGCCCTAGCGGGACTGAGCAGTTCTTC. With the rest looked up from the reference TRBV5-1 and TRBJ2-1 genes rather than sequenced, the full variable domain is KAGVTQTPRYLIKTRGQQVTLSCSPISGHRSVSWYQQTPGQGLQFLFEYFSETQRNKGNFPGRFSGRQFSNSRSEMNVSTLELGDSALYLCASSPSGTEQFFGPGTRLTVL.